At least ten counts were recorded for the clone carrying this T cell receptor (beta chain). This sample is drawn from a study of early T cells in non-severe SARS-CoV-2 infection. TCRdb ran MiXCR on the 5' RACE reads and lists one entry per CDR3 protein. This table holds about 80,000 distinct CDR3 sequences, more than 9% found once. Germline CDR1 reads SGHTA; CDR2 reads FQGNSA. V was clipped by 2 bases and J by 6 bases; unmatched bases: 10. The CDR3 runs 16 residues. The chain is built from TRBV7-2 and TRBJ2-1, with 7 bases matching TRBD2. The receptor was isolated from an adult who was a healthcare worker with PCR-confirmed SARS-CoV-2 infection or an uninfected control (not recorded which). Specimen: whole blood. The CDR3 region has the DNA TGTGCCAGCAGCTTATCGTGGGGCCCGGGAGGCAATGAGCAGTTCTTC. It codes for CASSLSWGPGGNEQFF.